The TCR beta chain described here comes from a study of CD8+ T cells in alopecia areata. Looked up from germline, CDR1 is SGHDT and CDR2 is YYEEEE. Trimming removed 4 bases at V and 3 bases at J, with 8 bases between. There are 13 residues in the CDR3. RNA extraction and reverse transcription yielded cDNA as sequencing template. This table comes from immunoSEQ multiplex PCR, and its TCRdb copy is limited to in-frame clones, with some not included. The sample includes around 10,000 clones, 55% to 65% seen only once; the top ten take about 8.1%. The study team obtained lesional scalp punch biopsies and peripheral blood from alopecia areata patients.

The receptor comes from a human donor with alopecia areata. The sequences come from skin, collected at week 0. The rearrangement uses TRBV5-6 and TRBJ2-1; D perhaps matches TRBD1 (5 bases). CDR3 in DNA: TGTGCCAGCAGCCAAGGGGACTACAATGAGCAGTTCTTC. This codes for CASSQGDYNEQFF.